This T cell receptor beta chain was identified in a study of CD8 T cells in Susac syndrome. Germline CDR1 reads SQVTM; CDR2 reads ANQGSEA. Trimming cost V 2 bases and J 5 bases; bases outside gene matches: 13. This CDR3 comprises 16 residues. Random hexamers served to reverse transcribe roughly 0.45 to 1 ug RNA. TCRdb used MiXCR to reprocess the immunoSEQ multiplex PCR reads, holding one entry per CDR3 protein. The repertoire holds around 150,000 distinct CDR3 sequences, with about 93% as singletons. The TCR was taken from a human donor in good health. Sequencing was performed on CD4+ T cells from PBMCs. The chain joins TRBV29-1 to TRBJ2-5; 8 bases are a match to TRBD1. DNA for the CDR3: TGCAGCGTTGAAAGGGGGGACAGGTGGACTGCGGAGACCCAGTACTTC. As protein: CSVERGDRWTAETQYF.